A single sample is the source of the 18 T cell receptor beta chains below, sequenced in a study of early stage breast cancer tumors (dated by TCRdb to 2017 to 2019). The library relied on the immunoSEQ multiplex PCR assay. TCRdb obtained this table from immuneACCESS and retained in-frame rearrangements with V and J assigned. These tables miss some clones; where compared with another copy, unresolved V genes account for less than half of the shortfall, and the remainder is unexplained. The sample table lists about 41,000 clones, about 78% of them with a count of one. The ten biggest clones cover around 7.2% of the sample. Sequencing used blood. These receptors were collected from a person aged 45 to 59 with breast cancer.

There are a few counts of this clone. CDR3 amino acids: CASSRQAYEQYF. For the CDR3, the DNA is TGTGCCAGCAGCCGACAGGCCTACGAGCAGTACTTC. This chain links TRBV25-1 with TRBJ2-7, with D possibly matching TRBD1 (6 bases). V lost 6 bases and J 2 bases, leaving 8 bases between the germline ends. This CDR3 contains 12 residues. The germline CDR1 and CDR2 sequences are MGHDK and SYGVNS.

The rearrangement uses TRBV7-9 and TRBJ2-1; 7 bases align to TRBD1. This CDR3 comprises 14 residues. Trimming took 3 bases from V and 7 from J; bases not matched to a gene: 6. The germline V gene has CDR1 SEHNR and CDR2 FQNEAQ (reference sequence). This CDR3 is CASSLIGGWNEQFF. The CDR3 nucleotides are TGTGCCAGCAGCTTGATAGGGGGCTGGAATGAGCAGTTCTTC.

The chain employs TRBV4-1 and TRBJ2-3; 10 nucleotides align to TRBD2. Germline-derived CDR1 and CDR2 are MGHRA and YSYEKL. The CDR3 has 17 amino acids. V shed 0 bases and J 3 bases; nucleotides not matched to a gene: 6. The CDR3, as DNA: TGCGCCAGCAGCCAAGATGGGCTAGCGGGAGTAACAGATACGCAGTATTTT. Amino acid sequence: CASSQDGLAGVTDTQYF.

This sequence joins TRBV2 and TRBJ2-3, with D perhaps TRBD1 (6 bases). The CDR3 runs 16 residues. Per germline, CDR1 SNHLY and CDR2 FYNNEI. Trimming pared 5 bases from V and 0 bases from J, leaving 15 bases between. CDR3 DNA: TGTGCCAGCAGTCAAACAGGGCTAGCAAGCACAGATACGCAGTATTTT. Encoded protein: CASSQTGLASTDTQYF.

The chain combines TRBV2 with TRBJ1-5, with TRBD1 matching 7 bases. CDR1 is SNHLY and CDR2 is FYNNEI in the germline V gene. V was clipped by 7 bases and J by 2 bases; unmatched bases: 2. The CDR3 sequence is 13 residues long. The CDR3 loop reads CASTGTGNQPQHF. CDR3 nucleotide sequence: TGTGCCAGCACCGGGACAGGCAATCAGCCCCAGCATTTT.

CDR3 sequence (DNA): TGTGCCAGCAGCGCTCAACAGGGAAGCTATGGCTACACCTTC. Its translation is CASSAQQGSYGYTF. This chain uses TRBV5-8 with TRBJ1-2, with D maybe TRBD1 (6 bases). The V end lost 4 bases, the J end lost 4 bases, and 14 bases lay between the germline ends. The germline V gene encodes CDR1 SGHTS and CDR2 YDEGEE. The CDR3 sequence is 14 residues long.

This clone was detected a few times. The CDR3 here is CASSLDTNYGYTF. The CDR3 DNA sequence: TGTGCCAGCAGCTTAGACACTAACTATGGCTACACCTTC. This chain joins TRBV7-2 and TRBJ1-2; D is undetermined. Per the germline V gene, CDR1 is SGHTA and CDR2 is FQGNSA. The CDR3 spans 13 residues. The V end lost 1 base, the J end lost 0 bases, and 3 bases lay between the germline ends.

The DNA for the CDR3 is TGTGCCAAGACGAGGCGGGAGCCCTACGAGCAGTACTTC. It is translated as CAKTRREPYEQYF. V and J are TRBV27 and TRBJ2-7, with 7 bases fitting TRBD2. With 10 bases clipped from V and 2 bases from J, the junction kept 8 bases outside the gene matches. The CDR3 has 13 residues. Germline CDR1 reads MNHEY; CDR2 reads SMNVEV (reference sequence).

The CDR3 region is CASRGDGTDTQYF. The CDR3, as DNA: TGCGCCAGCAGGGGAGACGGCACAGATACGCAGTATTTT. The V call is TRBV10-2, the J call TRBJ2-3; possible D gene TRBD2, 5 bases. There are 13 residues in the CDR3. Trimming took 6 bases from V and 1 from J, leaving 8 bases between them. Germline V gene lookup returns CDR1 WSHSY and CDR2 SAAADI.

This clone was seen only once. The chain's CDR3 is CASSDLGQGKTEAFF. The CDR3 DNA is TGTGCCAGCAGTGACCTCGGACAGGGCAAGACTGAAGCTTTCTTT. The chain carries TRBV6-6 and TRBJ1-1; TRBD1 agrees at 8 bases. Germline V lookup: CDR1 MNHNY, CDR2 SVGAGI (reference sequence). The J segment lost 5 bases and the V segment lost 5 bases, leaving 10 bases of the junction unmatched. The CDR3 sequence is 15 residues long.

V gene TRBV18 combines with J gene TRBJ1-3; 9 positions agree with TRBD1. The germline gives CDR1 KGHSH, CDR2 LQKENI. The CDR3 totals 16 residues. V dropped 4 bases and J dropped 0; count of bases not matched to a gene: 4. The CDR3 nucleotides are TGTGCCAGCTCACTCGGACAGGGGCGCTCTGGAAACACCATATATTTT. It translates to CASSLGQGRSGNTIYF.

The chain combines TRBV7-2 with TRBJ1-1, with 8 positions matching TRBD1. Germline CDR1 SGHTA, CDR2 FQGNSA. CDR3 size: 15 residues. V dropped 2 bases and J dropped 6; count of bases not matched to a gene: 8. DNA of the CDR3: TGTGCCAGCAGCTTACTAGGACAGGGTTCGTCTGAAGCTTTCTTT. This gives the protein CASSLLGQGSSEAFF.

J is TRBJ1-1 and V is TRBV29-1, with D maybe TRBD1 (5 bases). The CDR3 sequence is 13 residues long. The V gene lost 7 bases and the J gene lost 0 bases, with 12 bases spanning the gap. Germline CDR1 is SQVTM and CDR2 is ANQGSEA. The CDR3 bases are TGCAGCGCTAGGACAATTATGAACACTGAAGCTTTCTTT. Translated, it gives CSARTIMNTEAFF.

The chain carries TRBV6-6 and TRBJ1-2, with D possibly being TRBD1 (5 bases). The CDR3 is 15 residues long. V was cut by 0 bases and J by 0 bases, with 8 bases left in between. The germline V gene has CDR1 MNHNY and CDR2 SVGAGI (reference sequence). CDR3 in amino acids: CASSYSSGTNYGYTF. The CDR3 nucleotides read TGTGCCAGCAGTTACTCGTCAGGGACTAACTATGGCTACACCTTC.

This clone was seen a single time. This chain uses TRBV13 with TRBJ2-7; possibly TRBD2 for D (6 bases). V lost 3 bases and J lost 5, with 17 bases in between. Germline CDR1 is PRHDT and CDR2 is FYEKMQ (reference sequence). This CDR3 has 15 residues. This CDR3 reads CASSFRDGGVHEQYF. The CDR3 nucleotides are TGTGCCAGCAGCTTCCGGGACGGAGGGGTTCACGAGCAGTACTTC.

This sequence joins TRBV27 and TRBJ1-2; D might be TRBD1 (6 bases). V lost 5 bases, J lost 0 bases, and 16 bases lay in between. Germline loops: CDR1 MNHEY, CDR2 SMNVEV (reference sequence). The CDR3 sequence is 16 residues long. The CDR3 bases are TGTGCCAGCAGTCAAAAATGGGACACTACTAACTATGGCTACACCTTC. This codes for CASSQKWDTTNYGYTF.

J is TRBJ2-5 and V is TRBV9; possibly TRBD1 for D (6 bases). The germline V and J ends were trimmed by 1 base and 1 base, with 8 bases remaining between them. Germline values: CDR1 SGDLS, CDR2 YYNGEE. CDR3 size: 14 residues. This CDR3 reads CASSVIGGQETQYF. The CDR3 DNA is TGTGCCAGCAGCGTAATAGGGGGCCAAGAGACCCAGTACTTC.

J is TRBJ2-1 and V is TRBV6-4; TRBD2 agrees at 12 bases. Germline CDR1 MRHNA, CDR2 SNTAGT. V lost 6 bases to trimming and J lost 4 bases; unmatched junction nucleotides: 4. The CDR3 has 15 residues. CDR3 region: CASSRTSGNYNEQFF. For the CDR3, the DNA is TGTGCCAGCAGCAGGACTAGCGGGAATTACAATGAGCAGTTCTTC.